A single sample gave rise to the 5 T cell receptor beta chains below, sequenced in a study of blood T cell repertoires in COVID-19. Only in-frame clones appear in the TCRdb table, and some are missing; sequencing was by immunoSEQ multiplex PCR. The sample has around 250,000 clones, about 89% seen once. Sequences were obtained from peripheral blood. All receptors derive from a man aged 35-49 years with active or convalescent COVID-19.

The genes are TRBV6-5 and TRBJ2-5, with D possibly matching TRBD2 (6 bases). The CDR3 loop spans 15 amino acids. V lost 6 bases to trimming and J lost 2 bases, with 16 bases between them. CDR1 and CDR2 from the germline V gene are MNHEY and SVGAGI. DNA of the CDR3: TGTGCCAGCAGCCTCCAGGGACTTTATCAAGAGACCCAGTACTTC. It codes for CASSLQGLYQETQYF.

The V call is TRBV10-3, the J call TRBJ1-4; D gene ambiguous. Trimming stripped 7 bases from V and 5 bases from J, with 8 bases between. The CDR3 runs 12 residues. CDR1 is ENHRY and CDR2 is SYGVKD in the germline V gene. CDR3 amino acids: CAIMGTNEKLFF. The CDR3 DNA is TGTGCCATCATGGGCACCAATGAAAAACTGTTTTTT.

DNA for the CDR3: TGTGCCAGTAGTCCGCGGACTAGCGGGGCGGCGGGGCAGTTCTTC. Translating gives CASSPRTSGAAGQFF. The chain is built from TRBV19 and TRBJ2-1, with TRBD2 identical over 12 bases. The CDR3 spans 15 residues. In germline, CDR1 is LNHDA, CDR2 SQIVND (reference sequence). The ends lost 5 bases at V and 12 bases at J; junction bases unmatched: 11.

Remarks on this clone: One junction end does not reproduce the germline sequence, and a read error may be involved. J is TRBJ1-1 and V is TRBV5-4, with D perhaps matching TRBD1 (6 bases). Looked up from germline, CDR1 is SGHNT and CDR2 is YYREEE (reference sequence). This CDR3 has 13 residues. DNA for the CDR3: TGTGCCAGCAGTCAACAGGCACAGCAGGGGCTGGGATGG. As protein: CASSQQAQQGLGW.

The chain uses TRBV6-5 and TRBJ2-1; possibly TRBD2 for D (5 bases). The CDR3 is 15 amino acids. The V end lost 4 bases, the J end lost 4 bases, and 14 bases lay between the germline ends. Germline CDR1 and CDR2: MNHEY and SVGAGI. CDR3 sequence: CASSSLESLYNEQFF. The CDR3 DNA follows: TGTGCCAGCAGTTCACTAGAGAGTTTGTACAATGAGCAGTTCTTC.